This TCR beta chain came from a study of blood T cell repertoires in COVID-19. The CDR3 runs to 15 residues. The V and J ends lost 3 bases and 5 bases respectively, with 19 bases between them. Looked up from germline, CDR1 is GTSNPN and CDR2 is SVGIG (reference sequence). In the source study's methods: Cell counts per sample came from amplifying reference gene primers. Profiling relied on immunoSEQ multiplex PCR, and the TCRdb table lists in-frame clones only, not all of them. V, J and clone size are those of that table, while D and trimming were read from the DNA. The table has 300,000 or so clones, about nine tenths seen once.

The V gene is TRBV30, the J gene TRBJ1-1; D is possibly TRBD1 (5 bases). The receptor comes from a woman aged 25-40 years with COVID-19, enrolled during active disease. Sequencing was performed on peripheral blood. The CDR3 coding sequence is TGTGCCTGGAGCCCGAAAGGACACTCGTTGACTGAAGCTTTCTTT. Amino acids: CAWSPKGHSLTEAFF.